This T cell receptor beta chain came from a study of blood T cell repertoires in COVID-19. Across the study: Samples came from the United States, Italy and Spain, spanning acute and convalescent COVID-19. The analysed material was cDNA or gDNA that came from T cells, B-cell-depleted T cells, or PBMCs.

Germline V gives CDR1 SGHTA, CDR2 FQGNSA. Germline trimming cut 1 base from V and 0 bases from J; bases unmatched to any gene: 4. The CDR3 covers 16 residues. Across over 20 US areas, participants ranged in age from about 18 to 100 years. Self-reported history from a screening survey and questionnaire set each donor's cohort. TCRdb's copy holds only in-frame clones and misses some; the assay was immunoSEQ multiplex PCR. The sample holds 310,000 or so clones, over 75% seen once. The chain has TRBV7-2 and TRBJ2-3; 7 bases match TRBD1. This TCR was sampled from a middle-aged woman who had recovered from COVID-19. Sequenced sample: PBMCs or T cells enriched from blood (not recorded which). In nucleotides, the CDR3 is TGTGCCAGCAGCTTAGTGGGACAGCGTAGCACAGATACGCAGTATTTT. This gives the protein CASSLVGQRSTDTQYF.